Shown below are 15 T cell receptor beta chains from a single sample sequenced in a study of blood T cell repertoires in COVID-19. Assay: immunoSEQ multiplex PCR; the TCRdb copy retains only in-frame clones and omits some. The sample carries 240,000 or so clones, 70% to 90% recorded once. The sequenced sample was peripheral blood. The receptors were sampled from a woman aged 25 to 39 who had recovered from COVID-19.

Remarks on this clone: The junction differs from germline at one of its ends, possibly a read error. The genes are TRBV4-1 and TRBJ1-5; D not resolved. Germline lookup yields CDR1 MGHRA and CDR2 YSYEKL. The length of the CDR3 is 12 residues. CDR3: CASSQDFGSQHF. CDR3 coding DNA: TGCGCCAGCAGCCAAGATTTCGGTTCCCAACATTTT.

This clone was found once. This chain uses TRBV12-3 or TRBV12-4 with TRBJ2-2; D is undetermined. V lost 7 bases to trimming and J lost 3 bases, with 6 bases between them. The CDR3 runs to 12 residues. The CDR3 DNA reads TGTGCCAGCACCCTAGACACCGGGGAGCTGTTTTTT. Amino acid sequence: CASTLDTGELFF.

The V and J genes are TRBV27 and TRBJ2-7, with TRBD2 matching 8 bases. Germline-derived CDR1 and CDR2 are MNHEY and SMNVEV (reference sequence). The CDR3 length is 14 residues. The V segment lost 2 bases and the J segment 6 bases; nucleotides outside the gene matches: 6. CDR3 amino acids: CASSLTPGGFEQYF. CDR3 DNA: TGTGCCAGCAGTTTAACCCCGGGGGGGTTCGAGCAGTACTTC.

The CDR3 spells CASSSFAGGEQFF. CDR3 DNA sequence: TGTGCCAGCAGCTCCTTTGCGGGGGGTGAGCAGTTCTTC. The V gene is TRBV7-7, the J gene TRBJ2-1, with 8 bases matching TRBD2. This CDR3 region has 13 residues. J lost 9 bases, V lost 4 bases, and 5 bases had no gene match. CDR1 and CDR2 from the germline V gene are SSHAT and FNYEAQ (reference sequence).

The chain couples TRBV11-2 to TRBJ1-1, with D perhaps matching TRBD1 (5 bases). The V and J ends lost 1 base and 7 bases respectively, with 13 bases between them. CDR1 is SGHAT, CDR2 FQNNGV, per germline. CDR3 length: 14 residues. The CDR3 reads CASSLADTRSEAFF. The CDR3 region has the DNA TGTGCCAGCAGCTTAGCGGACACCCGGAGTGAAGCTTTCTTT.

The rearrangement joins TRBV18 to TRBJ1-1; 8 bases are a match to TRBD1. The J segment lost 10 bases and the V segment lost 3 bases, leaving 13 bases of the junction unmatched. CDR3 length: 15 amino acids. Germline CDR1 and CDR2: KGHSH and LQKENI. CDR3 sequence: CASSPNQGADVGAFF. DNA for the CDR3: TGTGCCAGCTCACCTAATCAGGGGGCGGATGTGGGAGCTTTCTTT.

V is TRBV28 and J is TRBJ1-1; D not resolved. V lost 2 bases, J lost 4 bases, and 5 bases lay in between. The CDR3 is 12 residues long. The germline V gene has CDR1 MDHEN and CDR2 SYDVKM. The CDR3: CASSLKSTEAFF. The CDR3 DNA reads as TGTGCCAGCAGTTTAAAGAGCACTGAAGCTTTCTTT.

This clone was detected only a few times. The gene calls are TRBV19 and TRBJ1-6; the D gene is possibly TRBD1 (6 bases). The ends were cut back, 0 bases at V and 8 bases at J, with 14 bases in the middle. The CDR3 covers 16 residues. Germline CDR1 is LNHDA and CDR2 is SQIVND (reference sequence). CDR3 sequence reads: CASSIDSGRGYSPLHF. The CDR3 DNA is TGTGCCAGTAGTATAGATTCAGGCAGGGGTTATTCACCCCTCCACTTT.

This sequence joins TRBV2 and TRBJ2-5; TRBD1 aligns across 9 bases. V trimming: 9 bases; J trimming: 3 bases; junction bases outside the gene matches: 8. The germline V gene encodes CDR1 SNHLY and CDR2 FYNNEI. There are 14 residues in the CDR3. The CDR3 DNA follows: TGTGCCAGAGAGGACAGGGGACTTGAAGAGACCCAGTACTTC. It codes for CAREDRGLEETQYF. The entire variable domain, with the rest obtained from reference TRBV2 and TRBJ2-5, is as follows: EPEVTQTPSHQVTQMGQEVILRCVPISNHLYFYWYRQILGQKVEFLVSFYNNEISEKSEIFDDQFSVERPDGSNFTLKIRSTKLEDSAMYFCAREDRGLEETQYFGPGTRLLVL.

The V call is TRBV2, the J call TRBJ2-1; D is perhaps TRBD1 (5 bases). Germline V CDR1 and CDR2: SNHLY, FYNNEI. CDR3 length: 16 residues. Trimming shortened V by 4 bases and J by 0 bases, and 13 bases separated the two germline ends. The CDR3 coding sequence is TGTGCCAGCAGTGTCCAGGGTCCTAGCTCCTACAATGAGCAGTTCTTC. It is translated as CASSVQGPSSYNEQFF.

This rearrangement joins TRBV6-2 or TRBV6-3 to TRBJ2-5; 8 nucleotides align to TRBD1. The germline CDR1 and CDR2 sequences are MNHEY and SVGEGT. V shed 7 bases, J shed 5 bases, and the junction held 15 bases outside the gene matches. This CDR3 has 16 residues. The DNA for the CDR3 is TGTGCCAGCACCCCTCCAAAGACAGGGGTCGGGGAGACCCAGTACTTC. Amino acid sequence: CASTPPKTGVGETQYF.

This clone has a handful of counts. J is TRBJ2-1 and V is TRBV19; D is unresolved. Germline V gives CDR1 LNHDA, CDR2 SQIVND (reference sequence). V was clipped by 4 bases and J by 4 bases, with 5 bases between them. This CDR3 is 12 amino acids long. In nucleotides, the CDR3 is TGTGCCAGTAGTAACAGATACAATGAGCAGTTCTTC. This gives the protein CASSNRYNEQFF.

The gene calls are TRBV4-1 and TRBJ1-1; 9 bases fit TRBD1. With 1 base clipped from V and 8 bases from J, the junction kept 5 bases outside the gene matches. Germline CDR1 and CDR2: MGHRA and YSYEKL. The CDR3 extends over 14 amino acids. The CDR3 here is CASSQGYRGLEAFF. The CDR3 nucleotides read TGCGCCAGCAGCCAAGGTTACAGGGGGCTGGAAGCTTTCTTT.

The chain combines TRBV7-9 with TRBJ2-1; 9 bases line up with TRBD2. The CDR3 is made up of 16 amino acids. The J segment lost 2 bases and the V segment lost 2 bases, leaving 4 bases of the junction unmatched. Germline loops: CDR1 SEHNR, CDR2 FQNEAQ (reference sequence). The CDR3: CASSLSLAGTYNEQFF. The CDR3 DNA sequence: TGTGCCAGCAGCTTATCGCTAGCGGGAACCTACAATGAGCAGTTCTTC.

The rearrangement links TRBV24-1 to TRBJ2-3; D might be TRBD1 (6 bases). V was trimmed by 3 bases and J by 0 bases, leaving 18 bases between them. The germline V gene has CDR1 KGHDR and CDR2 SFDVKD. There are 18 residues in the CDR3. The CDR3 sequence is CATSDPTRTVFSTDTQYF. As DNA, the CDR3 is TGTGCCACCAGTGATCCGACCAGGACAGTTTTTAGCACAGATACGCAGTATTTT.